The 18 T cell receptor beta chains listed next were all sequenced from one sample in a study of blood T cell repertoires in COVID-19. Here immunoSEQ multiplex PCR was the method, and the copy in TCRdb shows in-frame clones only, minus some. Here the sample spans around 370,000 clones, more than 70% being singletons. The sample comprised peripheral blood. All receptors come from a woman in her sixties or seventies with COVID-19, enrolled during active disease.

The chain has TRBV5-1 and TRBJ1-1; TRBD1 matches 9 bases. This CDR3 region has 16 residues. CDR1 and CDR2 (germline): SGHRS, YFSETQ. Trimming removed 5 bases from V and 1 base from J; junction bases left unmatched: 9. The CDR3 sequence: CASRSGTGNANTEAFF. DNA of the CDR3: TGCGCCAGCAGATCCGGGACAGGGAATGCGAACACTGAAGCTTTCTTT.

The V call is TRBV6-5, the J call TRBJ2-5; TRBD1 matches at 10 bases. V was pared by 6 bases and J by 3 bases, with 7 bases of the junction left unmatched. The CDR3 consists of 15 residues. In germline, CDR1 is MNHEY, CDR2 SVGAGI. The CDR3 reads CASRRQGANEETQYF. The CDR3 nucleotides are TGTGCCAGCAGAAGACAGGGGGCGAATGAAGAGACCCAGTACTTC.

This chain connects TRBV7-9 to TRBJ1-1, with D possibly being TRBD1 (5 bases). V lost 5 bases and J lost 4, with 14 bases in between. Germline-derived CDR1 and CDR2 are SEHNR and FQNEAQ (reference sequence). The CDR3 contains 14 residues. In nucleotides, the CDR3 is TGTGCCAGCAGCCTTAGTCGGCAGGGCACTGAAGCTTTCTTT. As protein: CASSLSRQGTEAFF.

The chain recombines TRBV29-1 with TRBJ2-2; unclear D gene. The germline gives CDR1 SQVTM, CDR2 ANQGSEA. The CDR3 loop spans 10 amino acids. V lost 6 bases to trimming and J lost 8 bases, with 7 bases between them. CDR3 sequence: CSVHLGELFF. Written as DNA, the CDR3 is TGCAGCGTCCATTTGGGGGAGCTGTTTTTT.

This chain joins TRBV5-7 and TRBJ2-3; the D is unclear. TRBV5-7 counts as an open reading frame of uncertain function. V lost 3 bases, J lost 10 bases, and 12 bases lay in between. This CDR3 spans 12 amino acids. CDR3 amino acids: CASSSFNGPQYF. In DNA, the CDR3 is TGTGCCAGCAGCTCCTTTAACGGTCCGCAGTATTTT.

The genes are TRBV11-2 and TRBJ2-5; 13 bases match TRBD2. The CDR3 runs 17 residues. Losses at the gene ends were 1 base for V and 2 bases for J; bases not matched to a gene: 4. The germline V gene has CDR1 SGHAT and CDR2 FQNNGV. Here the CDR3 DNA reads TGTGCCAGCAGCTTAGGGACTAGCGGGGGTACACAAGAGACCCAGTACTTC. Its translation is CASSLGTSGGTQETQYF.

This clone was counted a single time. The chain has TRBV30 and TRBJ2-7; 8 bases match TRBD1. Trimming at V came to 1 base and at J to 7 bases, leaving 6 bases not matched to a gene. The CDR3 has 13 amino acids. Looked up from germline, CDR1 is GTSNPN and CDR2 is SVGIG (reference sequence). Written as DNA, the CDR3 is TGTGCCTGGAGTGGGGACAGGCCGAGAGAGCAGTACTTC. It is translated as CAWSGDRPREQYF. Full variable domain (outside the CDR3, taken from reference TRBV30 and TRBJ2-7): SQTIHQWPATLVQPVGSPLSLECTVEGTSNPNLYWYRQAAGRGLQLLFYSVGIGQISSEVPQNLSASRPQDRQFILSSKKLLLSDSGFYLCAWSGDRPREQYFGPGTRLTVT.

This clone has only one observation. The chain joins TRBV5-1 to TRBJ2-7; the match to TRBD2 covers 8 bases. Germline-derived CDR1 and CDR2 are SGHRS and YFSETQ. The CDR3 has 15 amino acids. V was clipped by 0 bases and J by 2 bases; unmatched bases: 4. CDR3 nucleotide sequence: TGCGCCAGCAGCTTGGGTGGACTAGCCACCTACGAGCAGTACTTC. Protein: CASSLGGLATYEQYF.

The CDR3: CASSPRDTKNTEAFF. The CDR3 DNA reads TGTGCCAGCTCACCTCGGGACACCAAGAACACTGAAGCTTTCTTT. This sequence joins TRBV18 and TRBJ1-1, with a weak D call TRBD1 (6 bases). The CDR3 has 15 residues. V was shortened by 3 bases and J by 1 base, with 12 bases between the two germline ends. Germline values: CDR1 KGHSH, CDR2 LQKENI.

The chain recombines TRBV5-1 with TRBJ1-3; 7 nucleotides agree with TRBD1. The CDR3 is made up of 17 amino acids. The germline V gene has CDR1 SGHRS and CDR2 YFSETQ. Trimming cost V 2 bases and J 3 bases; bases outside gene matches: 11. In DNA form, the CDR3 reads TGCGCCAGCAGCTTTTTTACTGGACAGGCTCATGGAAACACCATATATTTT. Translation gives CASSFFTGQAHGNTIYF.

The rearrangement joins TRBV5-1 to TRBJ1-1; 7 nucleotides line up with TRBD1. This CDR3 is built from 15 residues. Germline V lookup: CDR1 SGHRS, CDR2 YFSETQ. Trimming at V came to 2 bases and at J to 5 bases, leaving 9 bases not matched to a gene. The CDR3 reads CASSFGFKGATEAFF. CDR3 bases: TGCGCCAGCAGCTTTGGCTTTAAGGGGGCGACTGAAGCTTTCTTT.

The DNA of the CDR3 is TGTGCCAGCAGCCAAGCATTCGGGGTCCAAGAGACCCAGTACTTC. Protein sequence: CASSQAFGVQETQYF. The V gene is TRBV14, the J gene TRBJ2-5, with a weak D call TRBD2 (5 bases). The V gene's germline CDR1 is SGHDN and CDR2 FVKESK. V gave up 1 base and J gave up 1 base, with 10 bases separating them. CDR3 length equals 15 residues.

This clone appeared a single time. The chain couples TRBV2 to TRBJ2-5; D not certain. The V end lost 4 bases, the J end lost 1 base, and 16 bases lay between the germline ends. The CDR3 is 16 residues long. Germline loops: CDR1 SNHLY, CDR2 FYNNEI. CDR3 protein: CASSAGQKDFQETQYF. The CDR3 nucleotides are TGTGCCAGCAGTGCGGGTCAGAAAGATTTCCAAGAGACCCAGTACTTC. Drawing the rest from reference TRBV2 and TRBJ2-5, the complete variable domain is EPEVTQTPSHQVTQMGQEVILRCVPISNHLYFYWYRQILGQKVEFLVSFYNNEISEKSEIFDDQFSVERPDGSNFTLKIRSTKLEDSAMYFCASSAGQKDFQETQYFGPGTRLLVL.

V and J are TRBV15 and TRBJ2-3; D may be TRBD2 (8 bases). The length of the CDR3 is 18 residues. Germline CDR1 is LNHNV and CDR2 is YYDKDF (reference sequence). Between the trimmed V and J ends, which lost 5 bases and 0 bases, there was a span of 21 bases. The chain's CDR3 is CATSGGGGGGTSTDTQYF. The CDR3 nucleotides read TGTGCCACCAGCGGGGGAGGGGGCGGGGGGACTAGCACAGATACGCAGTATTTT.

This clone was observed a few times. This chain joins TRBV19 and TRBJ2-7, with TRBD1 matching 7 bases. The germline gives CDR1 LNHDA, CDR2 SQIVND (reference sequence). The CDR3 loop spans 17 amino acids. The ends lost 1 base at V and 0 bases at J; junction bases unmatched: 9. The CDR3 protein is CASSIVPGTAASYEQYF. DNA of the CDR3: TGTGCCAGTAGTATAGTCCCCGGGACAGCCGCCTCCTACGAGCAGTACTTC. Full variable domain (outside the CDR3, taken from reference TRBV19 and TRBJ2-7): DGGITQSPKYLFRKEGQNVTLSCEQNLNHDAMYWYRQDPGQGLRLIYYSQIVNDFQKGDIAEGYSVSREKKESFPLTVTSAQKNPTAFYLCASSIVPGTAASYEQYFGPGTRLTVT.

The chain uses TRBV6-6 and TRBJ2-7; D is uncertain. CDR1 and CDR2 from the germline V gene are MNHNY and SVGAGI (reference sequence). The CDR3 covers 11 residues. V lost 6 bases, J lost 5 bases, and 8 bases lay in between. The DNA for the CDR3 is TGTGCCAGCAGCCGGTCGGACGAGCAGTACTTC. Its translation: CASSRSDEQYF.

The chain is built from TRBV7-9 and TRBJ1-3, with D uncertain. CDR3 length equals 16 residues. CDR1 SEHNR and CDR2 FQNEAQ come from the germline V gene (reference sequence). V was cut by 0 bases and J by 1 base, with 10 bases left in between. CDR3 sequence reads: CASSLAKAESGNTIYF. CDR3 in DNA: TGTGCCAGCAGCTTAGCTAAAGCGGAGTCTGGAAACACCATATATTTT.

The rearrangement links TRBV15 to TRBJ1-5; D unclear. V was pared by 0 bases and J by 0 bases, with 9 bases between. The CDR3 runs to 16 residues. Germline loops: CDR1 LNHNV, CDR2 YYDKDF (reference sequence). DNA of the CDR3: TGTGCCACCAGCAGAGATCGGGGATCTAGCAATCAGCCCCAGCATTTT. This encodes CATSRDRGSSNQPQHF.